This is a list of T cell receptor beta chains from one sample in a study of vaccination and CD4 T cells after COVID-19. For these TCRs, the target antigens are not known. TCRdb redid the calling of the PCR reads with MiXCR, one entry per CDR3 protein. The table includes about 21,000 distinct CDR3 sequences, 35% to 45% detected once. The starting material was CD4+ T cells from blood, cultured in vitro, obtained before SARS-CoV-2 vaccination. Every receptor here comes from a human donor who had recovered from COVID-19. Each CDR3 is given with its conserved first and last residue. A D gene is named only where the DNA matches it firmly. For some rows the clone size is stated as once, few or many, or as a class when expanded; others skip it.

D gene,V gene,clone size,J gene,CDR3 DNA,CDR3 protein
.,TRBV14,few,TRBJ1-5,TGTGCCAGCAGCCAAGGTTTGGATCAGCCCCAGCATTTT,CASSQGLDQPQHF
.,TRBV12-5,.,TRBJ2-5,TGTGCTAGTGGTTTGATTTCCAGGGACGAGGGTGAGACCCAGTACTTC,CASGLISRDEGETQYF
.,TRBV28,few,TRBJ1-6,TGTGCCACCAACACCGGGACCAGTCTCCACTTT,CATNTGTSLHF
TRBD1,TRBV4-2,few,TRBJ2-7,TGTGCCAGCAGCCAGGACAGGGGTAACTACTACGAGCAGTACTTC,CASSQDRGNYYEQYF
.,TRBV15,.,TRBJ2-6,TGTGCCACCAGCAGGGCAGTAGGGCCCGGGGCCAACGTCCTGACTTTC,CATSRAVGPGANVLTF
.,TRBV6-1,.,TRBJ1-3,TGTGCCAGCAGCCAGGGACTGAGCTCTGGAAACACCATATATTTT,CASSQGLSSGNTIYF
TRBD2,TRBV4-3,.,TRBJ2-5,TGCGCCAGCAGCCAAGATCCGGGGGGGCCTCAGACCCAGTACTTC,CASSQDPGGPQTQYF
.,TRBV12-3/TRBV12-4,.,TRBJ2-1,TGTGCCAGCAGTTTAGATCGGCGGGGCGAGCAGTTCTTC,CASSLDRRGEQFF
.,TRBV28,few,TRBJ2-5,TGTGCCAGCAGTTTATTGCTGGGGGGAGAGACCCAGTACTTC,CASSLLLGGETQYF
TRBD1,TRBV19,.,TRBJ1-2,TGTGCCAGTAGCCCGGGACAGGGGGTTGGCTACACCTTC,CASSPGQGVGYTF
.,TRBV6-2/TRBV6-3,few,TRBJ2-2,TGTGCCAGCAGTTACCTGTCGAGGAACACCGGGGAGCTGTTTTTT,CASSYLSRNTGELFF
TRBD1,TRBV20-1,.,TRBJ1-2,TGCAGTGCGCGGACCGGGACAGGGCAACCCTATGGCTACACCTTC,CSARTGTGQPYGYTF
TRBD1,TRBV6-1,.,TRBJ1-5,TGTGCCAGCAGTGAACGGGAGAGGGGGGACAGGGCTAATCAGCCCCAGCATTTT,CASSERERGDRANQPQHF
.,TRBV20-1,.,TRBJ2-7,TGCAGTGCTAGACGGGGCGGATCCTACGAGCAGTACTTC,CSARRGGSYEQYF
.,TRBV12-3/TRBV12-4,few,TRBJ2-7,TGTGCCAGCAGTTTAAGGGACCCGGGCTCCTACGAGCAGTACTTC,CASSLRDPGSYEQYF
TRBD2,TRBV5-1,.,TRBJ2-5,TGCGCCAGCAGCCCGTTAGGTAGCGGGGGGGCAGCCGAGACCCAGTACTTC,CASSPLGSGGAAETQYF
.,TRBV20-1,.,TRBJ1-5,TGCAGTGCTAGAAATCAGGGCGGCAATCAGCCCCAGCATTTT,CSARNQGGNQPQHF
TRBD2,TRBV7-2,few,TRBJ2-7,TGTGCCAGCAGAAGCGGGGGGAGCTCCTACGAGCAGTACTTC,CASRSGGSSYEQYF
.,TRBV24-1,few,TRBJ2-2,TGTGCCACCAGAGGCAAGAACACCGGGGAGCTGTTTTTT,CATRGKNTGELFF
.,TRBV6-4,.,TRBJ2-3,TGTGCCAGCAGTGAAACGACTACTGCCACAGATACGCAGTATTTT,CASSETTTATDTQYF
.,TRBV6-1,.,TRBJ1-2,TGTGCCAGCACCCCTCATAGGCAGAACCTTAGGTATGGCTACACCTTC,CASTPHRQNLRYGYTF
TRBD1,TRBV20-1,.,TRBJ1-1,TGCAGTGCCATACAGGGGGCAAGTGGTACTGAAGCTTTCTTT,CSAIQGASGTEAFF
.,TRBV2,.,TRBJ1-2,TGTGCCAGCAGTGAAACGGGGCAGATCAACTATGGCTACACCTTC,CASSETGQINYGYTF
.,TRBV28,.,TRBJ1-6,TGTGCCAGCAGTTTCGGCCAGGGTGATTCACCCCTCCACTTT,CASSFGQGDSPLHF
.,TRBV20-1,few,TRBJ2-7,TGCAGTGCAGAGGGGCTGACCTACGAGCAGTACTTC,CSAEGLTYEQYF
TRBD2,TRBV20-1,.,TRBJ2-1,TGCAGTGCTAGAGATCCAACTAGCGGGAGATTTGAGCAGTTCTTC,CSARDPTSGRFEQFF
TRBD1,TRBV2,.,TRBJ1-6,TGTGCCAGCAGTCGAGACAGGGGCTATTCACCCCTCCACTTT,CASSRDRGYSPLHF
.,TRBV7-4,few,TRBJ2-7,TGTGCCAGCAGCCATGGGCAGGGGAACCACGAGCAGTACTTC,CASSHGQGNHEQYF
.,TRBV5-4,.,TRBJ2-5,TGTGCCAGCAGCTTGCGGGCTAGCTCACAAGAGACCCAGTACTTC,CASSLRASSQETQYF
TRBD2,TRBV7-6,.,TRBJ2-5,TGTGCCAGCAGCTCACTAGCGGGGGGGATAGAGACCCAGTACTTC,CASSSLAGGIETQYF
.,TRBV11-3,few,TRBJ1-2,TGTGCCAGCAGCTTAGATGGGGCGGGGCGTCACTATGGCTACACCTTC,CASSLDGAGRHYGYTF
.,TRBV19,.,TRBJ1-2,TGTGCCAGTACCGTTCAGGGACGAGGGAATGGCTACACCTTC,CASTVQGRGNGYTF
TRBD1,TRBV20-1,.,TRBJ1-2,TGCAGTGCTAGAGATTGGGACAGCCAGTCCGTCTGGGGCTACACCTTC,CSARDWDSQSVWGYTF
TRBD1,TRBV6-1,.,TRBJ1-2,TGTGCCAGCAGTGTACAGGGGGCCTTCTATGGCTACACCTTC,CASSVQGAFYGYTF
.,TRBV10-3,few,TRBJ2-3,TGTGCCATCAGTGGACTAGGAGCAGATACGCAGTATTTT,CAISGLGADTQYF
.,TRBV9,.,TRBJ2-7,TGTGCCAGCAGCGTAGCTGGTAGTTCCGAGCAGTACTTC,CASSVAGSSEQYF
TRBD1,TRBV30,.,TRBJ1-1,TGTGCCTGGAGGGGGACAGGGAACACTGAAGCTTTCTTT,CAWRGTGNTEAFF
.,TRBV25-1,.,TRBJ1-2,TGTGCCAGCAGTGAAAAGGTCCCGAACTATGGCTACACCTTC,CASSEKVPNYGYTF
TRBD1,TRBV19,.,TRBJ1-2,TGTGCCAGTAGTATAGCCAACTCCCGGACAGGGGGCTTTGGCTACACCTTC,CASSIANSRTGGFGYTF
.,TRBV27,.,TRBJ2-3,TGTGCCAGCAGTCCCCAACAGACCACGGGCACAGATACGCAGTATTTT,CASSPQQTTGTDTQYF
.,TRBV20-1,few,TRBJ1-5,TGCAGTGTGCGGACTTCACTTCTCGATCAGCCCCAGCATTTT,CSVRTSLLDQPQHF
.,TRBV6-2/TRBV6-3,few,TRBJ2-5,TGTGCCAGCAGTCGTGATGGCGGCTTAGAGACCCAGTACTTC,CASSRDGGLETQYF
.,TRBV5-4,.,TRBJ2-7,TGTGCCAGCAGCTTGGATGTCAGCGAGCAGTACTTC,CASSLDVSEQYF
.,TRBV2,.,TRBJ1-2,TGTGCCGGCGGGTCCTATAACTATGGCTACACCTTC,CAGGSYNYGYTF
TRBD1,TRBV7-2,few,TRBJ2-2,TGTGCCAGCAGCAGGACAGGGTTTTCCACCGGGGAGCTGTTTTTT,CASSRTGFSTGELFF
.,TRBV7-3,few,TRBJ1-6,TGTGCCAGCAGCTTTACGGGCCCCGCCGGGGGTTCACCCCTCCACTTT,CASSFTGPAGGSPLHF
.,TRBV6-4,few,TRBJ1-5,TGTGCCAGCAGCTTCAGGGGCAATCAGCCCCAGCATTTT,CASSFRGNQPQHF
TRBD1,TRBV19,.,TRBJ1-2,TGTGCCAGTAGTACTCAAACAGGGGGCGAGAACTATGGCTACACCTTC,CASSTQTGGENYGYTF
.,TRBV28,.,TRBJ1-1,TGTGCCAGCAGTTTAGGGCGGGGTGACACTGAAGCTTTCTTT,CASSLGRGDTEAFF
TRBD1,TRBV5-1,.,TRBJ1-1,TGCGCCAGCAGCTTACGACAGGGGAACACTGAAGCTTTCTTT,CASSLRQGNTEAFF
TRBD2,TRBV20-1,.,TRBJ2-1,TGCAGTGCAGACCCGGGACTAGCGGGAGGGAGCTCCTACAATGAGCAGTTCTTC,CSADPGLAGGSSYNEQFF
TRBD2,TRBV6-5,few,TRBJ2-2,TGTGCCAGCAGTTACTCGCTGCCTAGCGGGACTCATCCCGGGGAGCTGTTTTTT,CASSYSLPSGTHPGELFF
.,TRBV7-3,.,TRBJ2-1,TGTGCCAGCAGCCTCTCCTCCAACAATGAGCAGTTCTTC,CASSLSSNNEQFF
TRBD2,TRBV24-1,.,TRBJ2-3,TGTGCCACCAGTGATGCCAGGACTAGCGGCACAGATACGCAGTATTTT,CATSDARTSGTDTQYF
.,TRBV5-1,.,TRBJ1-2,TGCGCCAGCAGCTTGGGGCGGATAAGGAATGGCTACACCTTC,CASSLGRIRNGYTF
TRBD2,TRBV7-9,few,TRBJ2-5,TGTGCCAGCAGCTTAGTTCTGCTAGCGGGAGGGGAGACCCAGTACTTC,CASSLVLLAGGETQYF
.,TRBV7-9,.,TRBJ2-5,TGTGCCAGCAGCGCTTCTAGGCGACCCCTGGAAGAGACCCAGTACTTC,CASSASRRPLEETQYF